Shown below are 2 T cell receptor beta chains from a single sample sequenced in a study of blood T cell repertoires in COVID-19. TCRdb's table, derived via immunoSEQ multiplex PCR, lists solely in-frame clones and lacks some. Of about 370,000 clones listed, 75% to 90% are singletons. Sequenced sample: PBMCs or T cells enriched from blood (not recorded which). The source of these receptors is a man between 18 and 35 years old who had recovered from COVID-19.

This sequence joins TRBV6-5 and TRBJ2-5, with a possible D match to TRBD1 (5 bases). V lost 4 bases, J lost 5 bases, and 17 bases lay in between. In germline, CDR1 is MNHEY, CDR2 SVGAGI. The CDR3 covers 15 residues. This CDR3 is CASSLTAYKGETQYF. CDR3 DNA: TGTGCCAGCAGTTTAACAGCGTATAAGGGGGAGACCCAGTACTTC.

V gene TRBV5-4 combines with J gene TRBJ2-1; D uncertain. CDR3 size: 11 residues. Germline loops: CDR1 SGHNT, CDR2 YYREEE (reference sequence). V shed 0 bases and J shed 9 bases, with 4 bases lying between them. CDR3 amino acids: CASSLGAEQFF. The CDR3 DNA reads as TGTGCCAGCAGCTTGGGAGCTGAGCAGTTCTTC.